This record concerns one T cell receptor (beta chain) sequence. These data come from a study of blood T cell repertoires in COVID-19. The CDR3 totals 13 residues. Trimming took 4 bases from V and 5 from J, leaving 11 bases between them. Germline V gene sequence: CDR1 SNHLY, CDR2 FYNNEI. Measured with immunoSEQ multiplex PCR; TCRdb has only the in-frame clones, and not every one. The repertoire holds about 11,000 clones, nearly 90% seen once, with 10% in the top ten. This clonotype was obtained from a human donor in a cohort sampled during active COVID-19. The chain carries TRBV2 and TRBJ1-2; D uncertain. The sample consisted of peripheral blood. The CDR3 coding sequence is TGTGCCAGCAGTGGCGGACTCTCGTATGGCTACACCTTC. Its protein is CASSGGLSYGYTF.